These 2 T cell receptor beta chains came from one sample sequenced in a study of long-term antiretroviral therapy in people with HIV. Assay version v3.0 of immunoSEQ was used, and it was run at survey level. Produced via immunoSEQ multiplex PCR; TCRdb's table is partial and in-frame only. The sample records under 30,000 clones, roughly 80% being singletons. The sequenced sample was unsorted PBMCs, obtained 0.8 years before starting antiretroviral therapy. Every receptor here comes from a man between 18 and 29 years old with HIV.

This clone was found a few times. The CDR3 region has the DNA TGTGCCAGCAGCCTACAGGGTTACAATGAGCAGTTCTTC. Protein sequence: CASSLQGYNEQFF. The chain links TRBV7-9 to TRBJ2-1; weak D call: TRBD1 (6 bases). The germline V gene has CDR1 SEHNR and CDR2 FQNEAQ (reference sequence). There are 13 residues in the CDR3. The V end lost 5 bases, the J end lost 4 bases, and 9 bases lay between the germline ends.

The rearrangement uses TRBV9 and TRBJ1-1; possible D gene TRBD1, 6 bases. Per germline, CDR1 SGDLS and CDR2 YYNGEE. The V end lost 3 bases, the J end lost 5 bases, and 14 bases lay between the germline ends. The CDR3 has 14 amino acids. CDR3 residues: CASSEGGRFTEAFF. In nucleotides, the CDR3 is TGTGCCAGCAGCGAAGGGGGGCGCTTTACTGAAGCTTTCTTT.